The source of this T cell receptor (beta chain) is a study of T cell repertoires in cytomegalovirus infection. Study details: Public signatures in TCR beta pointed to CMV infection and matching HLA type.

This clonotype has more than one count but fewer than ten. The antigen remains undetermined. The CDR3 runs 14 residues. Trimming removed 2 bases at V and 8 bases at J, with 13 bases between. CDR1 and CDR2 from the germline V gene are MNHEY and SMNVEV (reference sequence). TCRdb itself ran the reads through MiXCR, one entry per CDR3 protein. Among 560,000 or so distinct CDR3 sequences listed, more than 15% were seen once. Findings and limits, study-wide: What dominated the ex vivo response were HLA-C-restricted CMV-specific TCR beta clonotypes. Cumulative frequency (of public TCR beta family members) identified carriers of CMV plus the relevant HLA.

This receptor was obtained from a human donor in good health (CMV status not recorded). Some clones in this sample may be carry-over from other donors' samples. This chain uses TRBV27 with TRBJ2-1; no definite D call. The sequenced sample consisted of CD8+ T cells from PBMCs. CDR3 DNA sequence: TGTGCCAGCAGTTTAAGTCGCTCCCTAGATGAGCAGTTCTTC. Translating it yields CASSLSRSLDEQFF.